This T cell receptor (beta chain) was sequenced in a study of cytomegalovirus exposure and HLA in healthy donors (dated by TCRdb to the late 2010s). The study in broad terms: An earlier analysis of several hundred of the donors reported approximately 280 Gb of sequence data and some 110 million unique TCR beta sequences obtained from around 180 million T cells. Four to six DR-DQ haplotypes were handled as single units for association and clustering, since linkage in the cohort was strong. Donor age, sex, ethnicity and CMV serostatus were collected together with the repertoire data. Every repertoire in the discovery cohort had been generated on one and the same sequencing platform. A separate validation cohort of some 130 different subjects was used in addition to the roughly 620-subject first cohort. The later analysis used no new phenotypic data to find candidate immune exposures, relying instead on TCR beta sequences and their occurrence across donors. The number of typed donors differed by locus: roughly 629-630 for A, B, C, DRB1 and DQB1; 522 for DQA1; some 590 for DPA1; and roughly 470 for DPB1. Across about 380 genotyped donors of the cohort, an average of about 220,000 unique TCR beta nucleotide sequences per donor were sequenced, and approximately 17% of those sequences were non-productive. A later genetic analysis used genome-wide SNP genotypes for 398 of the 666 donors, treating that subset as a discovery cohort. The study aimed to test whether cataloging public T cell receptors could reveal signatures of past pathogen exposure. Using immunosequencing, the study profiled T cell repertoires from roughly 650 subjects and related those repertoires to cytomegalovirus serostatus. Of the roughly 410 genotyped donors, 80% to 90% were placed in the genetic ancestry cluster associated with self-reported Caucasian donors. In an earlier analysis of 500 to 650 of the donors, high-throughput TCR beta sequencing was used to judge whether each TCR beta V gene segment behaved as functional or pseudogenic. An early release that covered fewer than 750 HLA-typed donors contained approximately 300 gigabases of sequencing data and 70 million to 100 million unique TCR sequences. To study patterns of TCR occurrence, a later analysis re-analyzed previously published TCR beta repertoires from more than 550 donors and added high-resolution HLA genotyping. High-throughput TCR immunosequencing, statistical association of individual TCRs with disease status, and machine learning were combined to predict cytomegalovirus infection status. Class I and class II HLA loci were covered by the typing at four-digit resolution.

The library was obtained by the immunoSEQ multiplex PCR assay. A mixture of 60 forward primers for TCR Vbeta segments and 13 reverse primers for TCR Jbeta segments was used in the multiplex PCR. The CDR3 region of rearranged TCR beta genes was amplified from genomic DNA with a multiplex PCR assay. The Illumina HiSeq System was used to sequence the amplified TCR beta libraries as 87-base-pair reads. Turning to the authors' computational methods: Across the roughly 670 repertoires, a later analysis counted approximately 83 million unique TCR beta chains, roughly 11 million of which were shared by at least two donors. A nearest-neighbor algorithm error-corrected the raw reads and collapsed the reads into unique sequences, merging closely related sequences to remove PCR and sequencing errors. Alignment of CDR3 sequences to IMGT reference sequences was used to assign V, D and J gene segments. For a sequence to be retained, at least a six-nucleotide match to both a V gene segment and a J gene segment was required. Rearrangements were classified as productive when the CDR3 lacked stop codons and remained in frame with V and J, and all other rearrangements were classified as non-productive. CDR3 was defined by IMGT convention, running from the second conserved V-encoded cysteine to the conserved J-encoded phenylalanine. The earlier analysis of approximately 590 of the donors excluded any sequence lacking an unambiguous match to a single V gene segment. An earlier analysis of about 600 of the donors called V segments functional above 56.7% productive rearrangements and segregating when the between-donor standard deviation exceeded 5%. To diagnose cytomegalovirus status from the catalog of TCR beta chain sequences, a statistical classification framework was built. V and J gene assignment, in a later analysis, came from comparing TCR nucleotide sequences with IMGT/GENE-DB human TR gene sequences. A later analysis assigned CDR3 sequences and most-parsimonious VDJ recombination scenarios with the TCRdist pipeline. In a later analysis, every TCR beta chain was defined by the combination of its CDR3 amino acid sequence and its V-gene family, and reads without a unique V-gene family were dropped. To address suspected cross-contamination and a sequencing artifact, a later analysis removed approximately 600 highly shared, low-generation-probability nucleotide sequences. In a later analysis, a clonal expansion index was calculated for each public chain from normalized within-repertoire ranks of inferred template counts. In a later analysis, generation probabilities were computed using a VDJ recombination model fitted to out-of-frame rearrangements, and the results were checked against IGoR. Hypergeometric tests were used in a later analysis to score TCR-TCR, TCR-HLA and TCR-CMV co-occurrence, with a repertoire-size bias correction applied to the TCR pairs. A later analysis estimated false discovery rates by permuting HLA or CMV assignments 20 times. A later analysis grouped co-occurring TCRs with DBSCAN, adding TCRdist sequence similarity when clustering within HLA-allele-positive subsets. Co-occurrence clustering excluded repertoires with fewer than 30,000 or more than 120,000 public chains, plus five with anomalous nucleotide sharing. TCRdb provides this immuneACCESS table in a form limited to in-frame rearrangements. Some clones are lacking; in checked studies, under half of them reflect an unresolved V gene, and why the rest are absent is not known. That table supplies the V and J calls and clone size; D and trimming were determined from the DNA. For this sample the table gives under 110,000 clones, of which more than 80% were detected only once. 3% to 4% of the sample comes from the top ten.

Points on this clone: Its antigen target is currently unknown. No much larger clonotype is one base removed from it; base qualities were not supplied.

CDR1 and CDR2, per the germline V gene, are SGHRS and YFSETQ. Unmatched junction bases come to 9, with V trimmed by 4 bases and J by 5 bases. CDR3 length: 15 amino acids, cysteine to phenylalanine. The CDR3 DNA has 45 bases and is translated from base 1. The cohort consisted of 650 to 700 healthy bone marrow donors. At the time of sampling, all cohort members were nominally healthy, though unrecorded immune exposures were likely present. The donor tested CMV seronegative and was one of the 352 seronegative cohort members. Every donor gave a peripheral blood sample, and the peripheral blood mononuclear cells from that sample were used for TCR beta sequencing. Genomic DNA was extracted from the blood cell samples with the Qiagen DNeasy Blood Extraction Kit. The study at large found these results: Some IMGT-functional V segments, including TRBV6-2 and TRBV6-3, could not be distinguished by the 87-base-pair reads and were therefore excluded. Across donors, most TCR sequences were observed very rarely, whereas some public TCRs were present in many individuals. In this cohort, only TCR beta chains were sequenced, and detectable features were limited by the absence of alpha or paired-chain data. According to a later analysis, parvovirus B19, influenza, CMV and Epstein-Barr virus appeared linked to several top co-occurrence clusters. At a false discovery rate of 0.05, a later analysis linked under 20,000 TCR beta sequences to specific HLA alleles. In a later analysis, most CMV-associated TCR beta chains were found to appear HLA-restricted, with HLA associations seemingly driven largely by CMV exposure. The authors suggested that the approach could potentially be extended to other disease states and immunological phenotypes. In an earlier analysis of some 540 of the donors, most TCR beta V segments appeared in productive rearrangements about 90% or about 30% of the time, broadly matching IMGT annotations. Immune exposure information for the cohort was limited to CMV serostatus. A later genetic analysis reported fewer N-insertions in productive TCRs among donors in an Asian-associated ancestry cluster than the roughly 620-donor mean. In a later analysis, HLA-associated TCR beta chains were found to be more clonally expanded and to have lower generation probabilities than equally common non-associated chains. A group of highly shared sequence variants was considered likely to be a technical artifact of the sequencing pipeline. The study listed 150 to 200 TCR beta chains as associated with cytomegalovirus. In both the original and validation cohorts, the classifier was reported to diagnose cytomegalovirus status with high specificity and sensitivity. A further reported finding was that TCR beta sequences accurately predicted the HLA-A and HLA-B alleles for most subjects in the first cohort. In a later analysis, the rate of TCR association differed among HLA loci, with DRB1 alleles having the most associated TCRs and HLA-C alleles having the fewest. Because some donors lacked HLA typing at each locus, the association tests relied only on the typed subset. The presence/absence analyses assumed that sequencing depth was roughly uniform across donors, and that assumption may not be true. A few of the identified cytomegalovirus-associated TCR beta chains were confirmed in vitro to be specific for cytomegalovirus antigens. V-gene and J-gene trimming of TCR beta chains was associated with a missense DCLRE1C variant in a later genetic analysis, and the association was replicated in an independent cohort. When HLA alleles, especially DR and DQ, strongly co-occurred, TCR associations were difficult to assign to individual alleles. Roughly 15 rarely observed V segments, including chromosome 9 orphons, were excluded from the earlier analysis of several hundred of the donors because counts were too low. Correlated functional status among segregating V segments might be attributable to linkage disequilibrium, but an unknown experimental factor could not be ruled out.

Recombination joined TRBV5-1 with TRBJ1-5, and 7 junction bases match TRBD1. This TCR was recovered from a man in his thirties or forties in good health and CMV-seronegative. Sequencing was done on a sample of PBMCs. CDR3 protein: CASSPPGGEDQPQHF. The DNA reads as follows: TGCGCCAGCAGCCCACCAGGGGGAGAAGATCAGCCCCAGCATTTT.